The 5 T cell receptor beta chains reported below all come from one sample, sequenced in a study of blood T cell repertoires in COVID-19 (dated by TCRdb to about 2020). The method behind the library was the immunoSEQ multiplex PCR assay. The immuneACCESS repertoire file appears here via TCRdb, limited to in-frame rearrangements. These files lack a portion of the clones; in checked studies, under half of the deficit traces to unresolved V genes, and the cause of the others is not known. Counted in this sample were more than 200,000 clones; roughly 80% of them appeared once. The top ten clonotypes cover about 4% of the sample. The sequenced material came from peripheral blood. These receptors all stem from a woman aged 35 to 49 with active or convalescent COVID-19.

This clone occurred a few times. The chain has TRBV29-1 and TRBJ1-2; D gene unclear. V lost 2 bases and J lost 7, with 8 bases in between. CDR1 is SQVTM, CDR2 ANQGSEA, per germline. The CDR3 consists of 11 residues. The CDR3 here is CSVETLGGYTF. The CDR3 DNA is TGCAGCGTTGAAACCCTAGGTGGCTACACCTTC.

The chain employs TRBV10-1 and TRBJ2-3, with 8 positions matching TRBD2. The length of the CDR3 is 14 residues. CDR1 and CDR2 from the germline V gene are WNHNN and SYGVQD (reference sequence). V was pared by 4 bases and J by 3 bases, with 3 bases of the junction left unmatched. DNA of the CDR3: TGCGCCAGCAGTGGGAGACTAGCGACAGATACGCAGTATTTT. This codes for CASSGRLATDTQYF.

V is TRBV28 and J is TRBJ1-1, with a possible D match to TRBD1 (6 bases). Germline lookup yields CDR1 MDHEN and CDR2 SYDVKM. The CDR3 covers 13 residues. The germline V and J ends were trimmed by 4 bases and 5 bases, with 11 bases remaining between them. The CDR3 is CASSSGGLTEAFF. In DNA, the CDR3 is TGTGCCAGCAGTTCCGGGGGGCTTACTGAAGCTTTCTTT.

This clone occurred a few times. This chain uses TRBV25-1 with TRBJ1-4; D possibly corresponds to TRBD1 (6 bases). The germline V gene encodes CDR1 MGHDK and CDR2 SYGVNS. Deletions cut 6 bases from V and 12 bases from J, with 23 bases between. This CDR3 contains 15 residues. CDR3 residues: CASSRMSADSLELFF. CDR3 DNA: TGTGCCAGCAGCCGAATGTCTGCGGACAGTCTGGAACTGTTTTTT.

J is TRBJ1-1 and V is TRBV29-1, with D possibly matching TRBD1 (6 bases). The germline V gene encodes CDR1 SQVTM and CDR2 ANQGSEA. This CDR3 has 14 residues. Trimming removed 7 bases at V and 4 bases at J, with 19 bases between. The CDR3 reads CSAGGSGWGTEAFF. Written as DNA, the CDR3 is TGCAGCGCTGGGGGCTCGGGGTGGGGCACTGAAGCTTTCTTT.